This is a list of T cell receptor beta chains from one sample in a study of PD-1 blockade in mismatch repair-deficient tumors. Sequenced by immunoSEQ multiplex PCR; TCRdb stores in-frame clones only, minus some. The profile shows some 120,000 clones, around 83% of them singletons. Sequenced material: peripheral blood, taken 44 weeks after starting pembrolizumab. The receptors shown here come from an adult with mismatch repair-deficient cancer. The CDR3 runs from the conserved cysteine through the conserved F or W. Fields, in order: V gene, clone size, D gene, J gene, CDR3 protein, CDR3 DNA. D genes are given only for firm matches. The size entry is marked missing in some rows and otherwise reads once, few, many or a size class.

>TRBV28|.|.|TRBJ2-7
CASSSYKWQSSYEQYF
TGTGCCAGCAGTTCCTACAAGTGGCAGAGCTCCTACGAGCAGTACTTC
>TRBV19|.|TRBD1|TRBJ2-7
CASSTRLTGEKASEQYF
TGTGCCAGTAGTACTCGCCTTACAGGGGAGAAGGCTAGTGAGCAGTACTTC
>TRBV11-2|.|TRBD2|TRBJ2-7
CASRPTGTSLNYEQYF
TGTGCCAGCAGGCCTACCGGGACTAGTTTGAACTACGAGCAGTACTTC
>TRBV5-5|once|TRBD1|TRBJ2-3
CASNRGSYTQYF
TGTGCCAGCAACAGGGGGTCGTATACGCAGTATTTT
>TRBV28|once|.|TRBJ2-7
CASSLPGFSYEQYF
TGTGCCAGCAGTTTACCAGGGTTTTCTTACGAGCAGTACTTC
>TRBV5-1|.|.|TRBJ2-7
CASSLGHPGNYEQYF
TGCGCCAGCAGCTTGGGCCACCCCGGTAACTACGAGCAGTACTTC
>TRBV4-2|.|.|TRBJ1-3
CASSRLGGGNTIYF
TGTGCCAGCAGCCGCCTAGGAGGTGGAAACACCATATATTTT
>TRBV19|.|TRBD1|TRBJ1-4
CASSLRDRADYNEKLFF
TGTGCCAGTAGTCTCCGGGACAGGGCCGATTATAATGAAAAACTGTTTTTT
>TRBV19|few|.|TRBJ2-7
CASSLGPGDYEQYF
TGTGCCAGTAGTTTGGGACCAGGGGACTACGAGCAGTACTTC
>TRBV6-1|.|.|TRBJ2-7
CASSGEYEQYF
TGTGCCAGCAGTGGAGAGTACGAGCAGTACTTC
>TRBV6-4|.|.|TRBJ2-3
CASSEGGSTDTQYF
TGTGCCAGCAGTGAAGGGGGGAGCACAGATACGCAGTATTTT
>TRBV7-2|many|TRBD2|TRBJ2-2
CASSAGLAGGGELFF
TGTGCCAGCAGCGCGGGACTAGCGGGAGGGGGGGAGCTGTTTTTT
>TRBV19|.|TRBD1|TRBJ2-6
CASSITGVVGSGANVLTF
TGTGCCAGTAGTATAACAGGGGTAGTTGGCTCTGGGGCCAACGTCCTGACTTTC
>TRBV7-8|.|.|TRBJ2-7
CASSFGQAGYEQYF
TGTGCCAGCAGCTTTGGTCAGGCTGGTTACGAGCAGTACTTC
>TRBV6-5|few|.|TRBJ1-2
CASSYSGRTYYGYTF
TGTGCCAGCAGTTATTCTGGCCGTACCTACTATGGCTACACCTTC
>TRBV5-1|.|.|TRBJ2-7
CASSLGAGGNYEQYF
TGCGCCAGCAGCTTGGGTGCAGGGGGGAACTACGAGCAGTACTTC
>TRBV14|few|TRBD2|TRBJ2-7
CASSQRPGLAGKGGEQYF
TGTGCCAGCAGCCAGCGTCCGGGACTAGCGGGCAAAGGGGGCGAGCAGTACTTC
>TRBV27|.|TRBD1|TRBJ2-1
CASAPGRGYGEQFF
TGTGCCAGCGCCCCCGGCAGGGGGTATGGTGAGCAGTTCTTC
>TRBV5-4|once|.|TRBJ2-7
CASSLGRGSSSYEQYF
TGTGCCAGCAGCTTGGGCCGGGGCTCAAGCTCCTACGAGCAGTACTTC